Listed below are T cell receptor beta chains from one sample, sequenced in a study of T cell responses to AZD1222 COVID-19 vaccine. Sequencing was performed with immunoSEQ multiplex PCR; in TCRdb, only in-frame clones are kept and a portion is missing. The sample gives some 200,000 clones, roughly 93% of which show up once; nearly 1% is in the top ten. Sequenced here: peripheral blood, sampled on day 0 of AZD1222 vaccination. The source is an adult in good health. Both conserved end residues are part of each CDR3. Fields, in order: clone size, V gene, D gene, J gene, CDR3 protein, CDR3 DNA. D genes are given only for firm matches. Size is stated for part of the rows, as once, few or many counts, or as a class when the clone is expanded.

abundance: .; v_gene: TRBV5-6; d_gene: TRBD2; j_gene: TRBJ2-1; CDR3aa: CASSLAGGLANEQFF; CDR3nt: TGTGCCAGCAGCTTGGCCGGGGGACTAGCGAATGAGCAGTTCTTC
abundance: .; v_gene: TRBV10-1; d_gene: TRBD1; j_gene: TRBJ2-7; CDR3aa: CASSESGQGVKGEQYF; CDR3nt: TGCGCCAGCAGTGAGTCGGGACAGGGGGTAAAGGGCGAGCAGTACTTC
abundance: .; v_gene: TRBV28; d_gene: .; j_gene: TRBJ1-6; CDR3aa: CASSPLTNSPLHF; CDR3nt: TGTGCCAGCAGCCCCTTGACCAATTCACCCCTCCACTTT
abundance: .; v_gene: TRBV5-6; d_gene: TRBD1; j_gene: TRBJ2-2; CDR3aa: CASRHSKWTGLNTGELFF; CDR3nt: TGTGCCAGCAGACACTCAAAATGGACAGGCCTTAACACCGGGGAGCTGTTTTTT
abundance: .; v_gene: TRBV9; d_gene: .; j_gene: TRBJ1-2; CDR3aa: CASSANEWIGYTF; CDR3nt: TGTGCCAGCAGCGCGAACGAATGGATCGGCTACACCTTC
abundance: .; v_gene: TRBV4-2; d_gene: .; j_gene: TRBJ2-1; CDR3aa: CASSQAGRGQFF; CDR3nt: TGTGCCAGCAGCCAAGCCGGGAGAGGGCAGTTCTTC
abundance: once; v_gene: TRBV9; d_gene: .; j_gene: TRBJ2-5; CDR3aa: CASSSDYSETQYF; CDR3nt: TGTGCCAGCAGCTCAGACTATTCAGAGACCCAGTACTTC
abundance: .; v_gene: TRBV27; d_gene: .; j_gene: TRBJ2-7; CDR3aa: CASSALSQPGEQYF; CDR3nt: TGTGCCAGCAGTGCCTTATCCCAACCGGGGGAGCAGTACTTC
abundance: .; v_gene: TRBV18; d_gene: .; j_gene: TRBJ2-7; CDR3aa: CASSPWAGDLYEQYF; CDR3nt: TGTGCCAGCTCACCATGGGCAGGGGACCTTTACGAGCAGTACTTC
abundance: .; v_gene: TRBV4-1; d_gene: .; j_gene: TRBJ1-3; CDR3aa: CASSQVAGSGNTIYF; CDR3nt: TGCGCCAGCAGCCAAGTAGCTGGCTCTGGAAACACCATATATTTT